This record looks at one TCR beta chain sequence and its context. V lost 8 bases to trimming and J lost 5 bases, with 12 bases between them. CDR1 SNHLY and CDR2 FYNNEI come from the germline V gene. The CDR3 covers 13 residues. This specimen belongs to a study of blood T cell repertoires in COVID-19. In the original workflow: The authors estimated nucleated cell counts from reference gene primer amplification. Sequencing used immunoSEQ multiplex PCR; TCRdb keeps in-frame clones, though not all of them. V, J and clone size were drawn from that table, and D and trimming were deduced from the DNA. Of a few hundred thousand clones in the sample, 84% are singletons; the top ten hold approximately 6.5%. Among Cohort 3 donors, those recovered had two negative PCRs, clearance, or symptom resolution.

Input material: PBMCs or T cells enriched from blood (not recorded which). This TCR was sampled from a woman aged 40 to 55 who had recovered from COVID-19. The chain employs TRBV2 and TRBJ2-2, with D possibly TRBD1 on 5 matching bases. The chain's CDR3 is CASGRVRTGELFF. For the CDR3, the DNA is TGTGCCAGCGGCAGGGTCAGGACCGGGGAGCTGTTTTTT.